The rows below give T cell receptor beta chains drawn from one sample of a study of T-cell memory formation after mild COVID-19. TCRdb redid the calling of the 5' RACE reads with MiXCR, one entry per CDR3 protein. Found here are approximately 580,000 distinct CDR3 sequences, roughly 22% of them singletons; the top ten hold 12%. The sequenced material came from PBMCs or a T cell subset sorted from them (not recorded which). The receptors shown here come from an adult woman who had mild COVID-19 (a few samples of this study predate the infection). Cell type and time point are not known. CDR3s include the opening cysteine and the closing phenylalanine or tryptophan. A D gene is named only where the DNA matches it firmly.

D: -; J: TRBJ2-1; V: TRBV5-6; CDR3: CASSSALWEQFF
D: -; J: TRBJ2-7; V: TRBV5-1; CDR3: CASSFSEPPYEQYF
D: -; J: TRBJ1-1; V: TRBV5-1; CDR3: CASSPRGSSGRTEAFF
D: -; J: TRBJ2-1; V: TRBV7-2; CDR3: CASSLEFGPYNEQFF
D: -; J: TRBJ1-1; V: TRBV12-3/TRBV12-4; CDR3: CASSRLEGTEAFF
D: -; J: TRBJ2-3; V: TRBV6-5; CDR3: CASSYWGGGTDTQYF
D: -; J: TRBJ1-4; V: TRBV7-9; CDR3: CASSFPVDIRTLNEKLFF
D: -; J: TRBJ1-2; V: TRBV19; CDR3: CASKEGDYGYTF
D: -; J: TRBJ1-5; V: TRBV15; CDR3: CATSRDWDQPQHF
D: TRBD1; J: TRBJ2-1; V: TRBV27; CDR3: CASSFAGTGAYNEQFF
D: TRBD2; J: TRBJ2-3; V: TRBV24-1; CDR3: CATSDFKREGTDTQYF
D: TRBD1; J: TRBJ1-1; V: TRBV29-1; CDR3: CSGGQGENTEAFF
D: -; J: TRBJ2-7; V: TRBV9; CDR3: CASSPGLAWEQYF
D: TRBD2; J: TRBJ2-7; V: TRBV10-2; CDR3: CASKSQREAANYEQYF
D: -; J: TRBJ2-5; V: TRBV5-1; CDR3: CASSSGRLLQETQYF
D: -; J: TRBJ2-2; V: TRBV12-3/TRBV12-4; CDR3: CASTGGGGELFF
D: -; J: TRBJ1-4; V: TRBV15; CDR3: CATSRDKGGSGEKLFF
D: -; J: TRBJ2-5; V: TRBV2; CDR3: CASRRQGIEETQYF
D: TRBD1; J: TRBJ2-7; V: TRBV3-1; CDR3: CASSQAGTGLKEQYF
D: TRBD1; J: TRBJ2-2; V: TRBV19; CDR3: CASSRHRQGKWSGELFF
D: -; J: TRBJ2-3; V: TRBV6-6; CDR3: CASSYSILLSTDTQYF
D: TRBD1; J: TRBJ1-6; V: TRBV6-5; CDR3: CASSYLAGGYNSPLHF
D: -; J: TRBJ2-5; V: TRBV29-1; CDR3: CSVETKVPGRLQETQYF
D: TRBD1; J: TRBJ2-5; V: TRBV30; CDR3: CAWSVQTGEFQYF
D: -; J: TRBJ2-3; V: TRBV14; CDR3: CASSQGLLTDTQYF
D: -; J: TRBJ2-2; V: TRBV5-1; CDR3: CASTEGANTGELFF
D: TRBD2; J: TRBJ2-5; V: TRBV7-6; CDR3: CASSKTQLAVQETQYF
D: -; J: TRBJ1-4; V: TRBV5-1; CDR3: CASSRPAGTTNEKLFF
D: -; J: TRBJ1-1; V: TRBV4-1; CDR3: CASSQPGQRNTEAFF
D: -; J: TRBJ2-7; V: TRBV2; CDR3: CATGTPTYEQYF
D: -; J: TRBJ2-7; V: TRBV6-6; CDR3: CASSYAPGTPYEQYF
D: -; J: TRBJ1-2; V: TRBV24-1; CDR3: CATSSAGYGYTF
D: -; J: TRBJ2-1; V: TRBV27; CDR3: CASSADSLSYNEQFF
D: -; J: TRBJ2-1; V: TRBV12-5; CDR3: CASGFPPTRGPFF
D: -; J: TRBJ2-5; V: TRBV9; CDR3: CASSVAAGQRETQYF
D: -; J: TRBJ2-1; V: TRBV14; CDR3: CASSKSRELDEQFF
D: -; J: TRBJ2-6; V: TRBV5-1; CDR3: CASRDGWRMRGANVLTF
D: -; J: TRBJ1-2; V: TRBV20-1; CDR3: CSAKLHSQSYGYTF
D: -; J: TRBJ1-5; V: TRBV2; CDR3: CASSEPIRTTTNQPQHF
D: -; J: TRBJ1-5; V: TRBV21-1; CDR3: CASSPLREPQHF
D: -; J: TRBJ2-7; V: TRBV7-3; CDR3: CASSSGPNYEQYF
D: TRBD1; J: TRBJ2-5; V: TRBV20-1; CDR3: CSADKVEGQVVLTQYF
D: -; J: TRBJ2-1; V: TRBV23-1; CDR3: CASSPGKEQFF
D: TRBD2; J: TRBJ2-3; V: TRBV20-1; CDR3: CSAGGGTSGFTDTQYF
D: TRBD2; J: TRBJ2-3; V: TRBV4-1; CDR3: CASSLRLAPGQDTQYF
D: -; J: TRBJ2-2; V: TRBV20-1; CDR3: CSARPGRGTGELFF
D: -; J: TRBJ2-5; V: TRBV7-7; CDR3: CASSFWSQETQYF
D: TRBD2; J: TRBJ2-1; V: TRBV12-3/TRBV12-4; CDR3: CASSLLAGSYNEQFF
D: TRBD2; J: TRBJ2-1; V: TRBV12-3/TRBV12-4; CDR3: CASCVGGAYNEQFF
D: -; J: TRBJ2-7; V: TRBV5-1; CDR3: CASSLQGNEQYF
D: -; J: TRBJ1-1; V: TRBV4-1; CDR3: CASSSGWPLNTEAFF
D: -; J: TRBJ2-5; V: TRBV7-2; CDR3: CASTRYTQETQYF
D: -; J: TRBJ2-1; V: TRBV29-1; CDR3: CSVEKYNEQFF
D: -; J: TRBJ2-3; V: TRBV24-1; CDR3: CATSDSWGPDTQYF
D: TRBD1; J: TRBJ2-6; V: TRBV5-4; CDR3: CASSLRGPGANVLTF
D: TRBD1; J: TRBJ2-4; V: TRBV7-3; CDR3: CASSADRGNIQYF